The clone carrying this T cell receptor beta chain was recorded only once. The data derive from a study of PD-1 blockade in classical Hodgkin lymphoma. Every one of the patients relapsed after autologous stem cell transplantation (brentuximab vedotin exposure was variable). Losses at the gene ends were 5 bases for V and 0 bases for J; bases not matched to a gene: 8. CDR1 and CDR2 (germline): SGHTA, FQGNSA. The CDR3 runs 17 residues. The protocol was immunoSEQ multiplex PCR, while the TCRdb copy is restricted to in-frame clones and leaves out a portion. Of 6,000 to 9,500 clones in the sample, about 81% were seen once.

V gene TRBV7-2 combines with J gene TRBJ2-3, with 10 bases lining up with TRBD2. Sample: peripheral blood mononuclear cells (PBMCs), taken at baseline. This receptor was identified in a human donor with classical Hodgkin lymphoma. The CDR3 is CASSPSLAGASTDTQYF. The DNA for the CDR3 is TGTGCCAGCAGCCCAAGCCTAGCGGGAGCTAGCACAGATACGCAGTATTTT.